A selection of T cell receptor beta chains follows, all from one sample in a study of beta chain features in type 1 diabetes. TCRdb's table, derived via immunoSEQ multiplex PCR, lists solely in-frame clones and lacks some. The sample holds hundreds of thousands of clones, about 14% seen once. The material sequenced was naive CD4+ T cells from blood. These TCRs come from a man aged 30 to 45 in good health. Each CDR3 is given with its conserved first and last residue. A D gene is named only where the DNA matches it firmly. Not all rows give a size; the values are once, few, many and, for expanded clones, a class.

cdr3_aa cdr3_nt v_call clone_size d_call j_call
CASSPIAGARDTQYF TGTGCCAGCAGCCCAATAGCGGGGGCACGGGATACGCAGTATTTT TRBV7-8 few TRBD2 TRBJ2-3
CASSLASGFSGELFF TGTGCCAGCAGCTTAGCATCGGGGTTTTCCGGGGAGCTGTTTTTT TRBV7-9 few NA TRBJ2-2
CSVEVVLAGGLGYNEQFF TGCAGCGTTGAAGTCGTCCTAGCGGGAGGCCTAGGCTACAATGAGCAGTTCTTC TRBV29-1 NA TRBD2 TRBJ2-1
CASSGLGGRFKGYTF TGTGCCAGCAGCGGACTCGGCGGGCGTTTTAAAGGCTACACCTTC TRBV11-2 NA NA TRBJ1-2
CATSVGTGRSGNTIYF TGTGCCACCAGCGTTGGGACAGGTCGCTCTGGAAACACCATATATTTT TRBV15 few TRBD1 TRBJ1-3
CAWSVRSQGIQYF TGTGCCTGGAGTGTAAGATCCCAAGGGATTCAGTACTTC TRBV30 NA NA TRBJ2-4
CASSRTALRTF TGTGCCAGCTCCAGGACGGCGCTCCGCACCTTC TRBV2 NA NA TRBJ1-2
CASSQDYEGALYEQYF TGCGCCAGCAGCCAAGATTACGAAGGTGCTCTCTACGAGCAGTACTTC TRBV4-3 NA NA TRBJ2-7
CATSRGTGSQETQYF TGTGCCACCAGCAGAGGGACAGGGTCCCAAGAGACCCAGTACTTC TRBV15 few TRBD1 TRBJ2-5
CASSQDPMASGRTDTQYF TGTGCCAGCAGCCAAGACCCGATGGCTAGCGGGAGGACAGATACGCAGTATTTT TRBV4-2 NA TRBD2 TRBJ2-3
CATTKDRGLGGYTF TGTGCCACCACCAAGGACAGGGGCCTGGGTGGCTACACCTTC TRBV15 few TRBD1 TRBJ1-2